These 25 T cell receptor beta chains were sequenced from one sample in a study of vaccination and CD4 T cells after COVID-19. These receptors lack a known antigen. As for treatment: 10-day PBMC culture with coronavirus spike peptide pools or control peptides (ViraFEST assay). The Oncomine TCR Beta short-read assay generated sequence data from the DNA of cultured CD4+ T cells. One entry per CDR3 protein results from TCRdb running MiXCR on the PCR reads. The table shows about 12,000 distinct CDR3 sequences, with roughly 53% occurring only once. The sequencing sample was made of CD4+ T cells from blood, cultured in vitro. The source of these receptors is a human donor who had recovered from COVID-19.

This clonotype was detected only once. The chain couples TRBV2 to TRBJ1-6, with 8 bases aligning to TRBD1. The CDR3 covers 15 residues. Germline-derived CDR1 and CDR2 are SNHLY and FYNNEI. V gave up 2 bases and J gave up 5 bases; unmatched junction bases: 2. In DNA form, the CDR3 reads TGTGCCAGCAGTGAACAGGGGGCCAATAATTCACCCCTCCACTTT. It yields the protein CASSEQGANNSPLHF. Full variable domain (outside the CDR3, taken from reference TRBV2 and TRBJ1-6): EPEVTQTPSHQVTQMGQEVILRCVPISNHLYFYWYRQILGQKVEFLVSFYNNEISEKSEIFDDQFSVERPDGSNFTLKIRSTKLEDSAMYFCASSEQGANNSPLHFGNGTRLTVT.

The CDR3 reads CSTAGLAVSGTDTQYF. As DNA, the CDR3 is TGCAGCACCGCCGGGCTAGCGGTCTCTGGCACAGATACGCAGTATTTT. The J gene is TRBJ2-3, the V gene TRBV20-1; 7 bases agree with TRBD2. CDR1 is DFQATT, CDR2 SNEGSKA, per germline (reference sequence). This CDR3 has 16 amino acids.

This clonotype turned up a few times. The J gene is TRBJ1-5, the V gene TRBV6-4, with D hard to call. Per germline, CDR1 MRHNA and CDR2 SNTAGT. V was clipped by 8 bases and J by 5 bases, with 13 bases between them. The CDR3 contains 13 residues. The CDR3 is CASSPREDQPQHF. The CDR3 DNA follows: TGTGCCAGCTCCCCACGGGAAGATCAGCCCCAGCATTTT.

This sequence joins TRBV7-7 and TRBJ1-2; 8 positions match TRBD1. Looked up from germline, CDR1 is SSHAT and CDR2 is FNYEAQ (reference sequence). The CDR3 is 12 residues long. The CDR3 DNA follows: TGTGCTGTGACAGGGGAAGGCTATGGCTACACCTTC. As protein: CAVTGEGYGYTF.

The table lists this clonotype with a few counts. The chain links TRBV28 to TRBJ1-1, with D hard to call. V lost 7 bases and J lost 0, with 12 bases in between. The CDR3 runs 14 residues. The germline V gene encodes CDR1 MDHEN and CDR2 SYDVKM. CDR3 sequence reads: CASKPTAMNTEAFF. DNA of the CDR3: TGTGCCAGCAAACCCACGGCGATGAACACTGAAGCTTTCTTT.

Comment on this clonotype: Mismatch with germline at one junction end may stem from a read error. CDR3 sequence (DNA): TGTGCCAGCAGGGGGGGGGAGCTGTACTTC. The encoded protein is CASRGGELYF. The chain recombines TRBV27 with TRBJ2-7, with 7 bases aligning to TRBD2. The CDR3 has 10 amino acids. Germline values: CDR1 MNHEY, CDR2 SMNVEV (reference sequence).

The chain employs TRBV20-1 and TRBJ2-3; TRBD2 agrees at 11 bases. This CDR3 region has 16 residues. Germline trimming cut 5 bases from V and 1 base from J; bases unmatched to any gene: 8. Looked up from germline, CDR1 is DFQATT and CDR2 is SNEGSKA (reference sequence). The CDR3 reads CSAGLAGGPGTDTQYF. The CDR3 DNA reads as TGCAGTGCTGGATTAGCGGGAGGGCCCGGCACAGATACGCAGTATTTT.

This clonotype showed up just a few times. The gene calls are TRBV2 and TRBJ1-5; D might be TRBD1 (5 bases). The CDR3 consists of 18 residues. Between the trimmed V and J ends, which lost 4 bases and 2 bases, there was a span of 21 bases. Germline CDR1 and CDR2: SNHLY and FYNNEI. In nucleotides, the CDR3 is TGTGCCAGCAGTGTCAACCCCCGAGGGGATATTGGCAATCAGCCCCAGCATTTT. This codes for CASSVNPRGDIGNQPQHF.

There are a few counts of this clonotype. This rearrangement joins TRBV20-1 to TRBJ1-2; D gene ambiguous. Looked up from germline, CDR1 is DFQATT and CDR2 is SNEGSKA (reference sequence). The CDR3 has 12 residues. Trimming stripped 2 bases from V and 4 bases from J, with 8 bases between. CDR3 in DNA: TGCAGTGCTAGAAGTCTCCTCTATGGCTACACCTTC. Amino acid sequence: CSARSLLYGYTF.

This clonotype was found a few times. The rearrangement joins TRBV7-2 to TRBJ1-1, with a possible D match to TRBD1 (6 bases). CDR3 size: 16 residues. Trimming left V 2 bases short and J 2 bases short, with 15 bases between. From germline, CDR1 is SGHTA and CDR2 FQGNSA. CDR3 loop: CASSLWGPLTNTEAFF. The CDR3 nucleotides read TGTGCCAGCAGCTTATGGGGGCCCCTTACCAACACTGAAGCTTTCTTT.

This clonotype was counted between two and nine times. The chain uses TRBV27 and TRBJ2-5, with TRBD1 as a possible D gene (6 bases). With 3 bases removed from V and 5 bases from J, the gap between germline ends came to 16 bases. Germline V CDR1 and CDR2: MNHEY, SMNVEV (reference sequence). The CDR3 has 15 residues. The DNA of the CDR3 is TGTGCCAGCAGTTTCTCAGGGGCCCTTTGGGAGACCCAGTACTTC. Its protein product is CASSFSGALWETQYF.

This chain connects TRBV11-3 to TRBJ1-3; the match to TRBD1 covers 11 bases. The CDR3 is made up of 15 amino acids. The V and J ends lost 3 bases and 3 bases, in that order; junction bases with no gene match: 1. Germline CDR1 and CDR2: SGHNT and YENEEA. CDR3 coding DNA: TGTGCCAGCAGCTTGGGACAGGGGGATGGAAACACCATATATTTT. Its translation is CASSLGQGDGNTIYF. The full variable domain, with the rest looked up from reference TRBV11-3 and TRBJ1-3, is EAGVVQSPRYKIIEKKQPVAFWCNPISGHNTLYWYLQNLGQGPELLIRYENEEAVDDSQLPKDRFSAERLKGVDSTLKIQPAELGDSAVYLCASSLGQGDGNTIYFGEGSWLTVV.

The chain carries TRBV6-2 or TRBV6-3 and TRBJ1-2, with D unclear. Germline V gene data show CDR1 as MNHEY and CDR2 as SVGEGT. Trimming left V 6 bases short and J 2 bases short, with 10 bases between. The CDR3 runs 13 residues. CDR3 amino acids: CASSLGFNYGYTF. CDR3 bases: TGTGCCAGCAGCCTCGGATTCAACTATGGCTACACCTTC.

With respect to this clonotype: Mismatch with germline at one junction end may stem from a read error. V is TRBV7-7 and J is TRBJ2-1; 7 bases fit TRBD1. The CDR3 covers 13 residues. The germline V gene has CDR1 SSHAT and CDR2 FNYEAQ (reference sequence). CDR3 in DNA: TGTGCTAGCAGCCCTCCGGGACAGACTGAGCAGTTCTTC. It translates to CASSPPGQTEQFF.

The chain combines TRBV2 with TRBJ1-1; 8 bases agree with TRBD1. Germline CDR1 is SNHLY and CDR2 is FYNNEI. This CDR3 has 14 amino acids. V lost 7 bases to trimming and J lost 4 bases; unmatched junction nucleotides: 8. The CDR3 nucleotides are TGTGCCAGCATGAGCAGGGGGCGAGCCACTGAAGCTTTCTTT. This translates into CASMSRGRATEAFF.

In its sample, this clonotype was seen a few times. In nucleotides, the CDR3 is TGCAGTGCTGGCGACAGGTTGGGTAAGGGCTACACCTTC. Its translation is CSAGDRLGKGYTF. This chain uses TRBV20-1 with TRBJ1-2; a weak D match, TRBD1 (6 bases). V was pared by 5 bases and J by 8 bases, with 18 bases between. The CDR3 loop spans 13 amino acids. The germline gives CDR1 DFQATT, CDR2 SNEGSKA (reference sequence).

The chain recombines TRBV10-3 with TRBJ1-2; D is unresolved. This CDR3 is built from 11 residues. The ends were cut back, 6 bases at V and 3 bases at J, with 5 bases in the middle. The germline V gene encodes CDR1 ENHRY and CDR2 SYGVKD. Here the CDR3 reads CAIRSYYGYTF. The DNA for the CDR3 is TGTGCCATCAGGAGCTACTATGGCTACACCTTC.

The V call is TRBV6-4, the J call TRBJ2-2; D unresolved. The CDR3 covers 13 residues. Germline lookup yields CDR1 MRHNA and CDR2 SNTAGT. V was trimmed by 1 base and J by 4 bases, leaving 4 bases between them. The CDR3 loop is CASSDWVTGELFF. The DNA of the CDR3 is TGTGCCAGCAGTGACTGGGTCACCGGGGAGCTGTTTTTT.

This clonotype was observed a few times. The J gene is TRBJ1-2, the V gene TRBV6-5, with 11 nucleotides matching TRBD1. The J segment lost 8 bases and the V segment lost 2 bases, leaving 7 bases of the junction unmatched. Germline CDR1 is MNHEY and CDR2 is SVGAGI. The length of the CDR3 is 15 residues. The CDR3: CASSYRDRGGRGYTF. The CDR3 DNA reads TGTGCCAGCAGTTACCGGGACAGGGGGGGAAGGGGCTACACCTTC.

The chain uses TRBV20-1 and TRBJ2-5, with 10 bases aligning to TRBD1. V was clipped by 0 bases and J by 4 bases; unmatched bases: 5. Germline CDR1 DFQATT, CDR2 SNEGSKA (reference sequence). The CDR3 runs 15 residues. CDR3 DNA sequence: TGCAGTGCTAGAGATGCGGGACAGGGGAGAGAGACCCAGTACTTC. This encodes CSARDAGQGRETQYF.

This rearrangement joins TRBV20-1 to TRBJ2-2; 9 bases are a match to TRBD2. The V and J ends lost 5 bases and 5 bases, in that order; junction bases with no gene match: 9. Per germline, CDR1 DFQATT and CDR2 SNEGSKA (reference sequence). This CDR3 spans 15 amino acids. Here the CDR3 reads CSAPRTSVQTGELFF. CDR3 nucleotides: TGCAGTGCTCCCCGGACTAGCGTTCAAACCGGGGAGCTGTTTTTT.

The chain recombines TRBV6-1 with TRBJ2-3; tentatively, D is TRBD1 or TRBD2 (6 bases each). V gave up 2 bases and J gave up 3 bases, with 15 bases separating them. CDR3 size: 16 residues. In germline, CDR1 is MNHNS, CDR2 SASEGT. The CDR3 protein is CASSELTGAGTDTQYF. The CDR3 DNA reads as TGTGCCAGCAGTGAATTGACGGGGGCCGGTACAGATACGCAGTATTTT.

The sample holds one count of this clonotype. The rearrangement uses TRBV20-1 and TRBJ2-3, with TRBD2 matching over 15 bases. This CDR3 has 13 residues. The germline V gene encodes CDR1 DFQATT and CDR2 SNEGSKA (reference sequence). The junction had 2 bases not matched to a gene; V was cut back by 6 bases and J by 7 bases. CDR3 loop: CSAGTSGRHTQYF. The CDR3 DNA follows: TGCAGTGCAGGGACTAGCGGGAGGCATACGCAGTATTTT.

Only one count was recorded for this clonotype. The rearrangement joins TRBV20-1 to TRBJ2-7; D remains unclear. Germline-derived CDR1 and CDR2 are DFQATT and SNEGSKA (reference sequence). V lost 2 bases and J lost 4, with 18 bases in between. The CDR3 sequence is 15 residues long. The CDR3 bases are TGCAGTGCTAGATCTCCAGACCCCCTATCGTACGAGCAGTACTTC. This translates into CSARSPDPLSYEQYF.

The chain combines TRBV30 with TRBJ2-7; D remains unclear. This CDR3 has 12 amino acids. Germline-derived CDR1 and CDR2 are GTSNPN and SVGIG (reference sequence). Trimming removed 2 bases from V and 5 bases from J, with 10 bases in between. The CDR3: CAWSSAKNEQYF. In DNA form, the CDR3 reads TGTGCCTGGAGTAGCGCAAAAAACGAGCAGTACTTC.